This entry lists 24 T cell receptor beta chains sequenced from one sample in a study of blood T cell repertoires in COVID-19. Clones were sequenced by immunoSEQ multiplex PCR, and TCRdb holds only the in-frame ones, with some missing. The table lists around 150,000 clones, approximately 88% of them singletons. The sample comprised peripheral blood. These receptors originate from a man aged 65 to 79 with acute or convalescent COVID-19.

The chain is built from TRBV2 and TRBJ2-3; D is undetermined. The CDR3 spans 12 residues. In germline, CDR1 is SNHLY, CDR2 FYNNEI. Trimming pared 11 bases from V and 6 bases from J, leaving 15 bases between. CDR3: CAAQAPPDTQYF. The CDR3 bases are TGTGCCGCACAAGCGCCCCCGGATACGCAGTATTTT. The entire variable domain, with the rest obtained from reference TRBV2 and TRBJ2-3, is as follows: EPEVTQTPSHQVTQMGQEVILRCVPISNHLYFYWYRQILGQKVEFLVSFYNNEISEKSEIFDDQFSVERPDGSNFTLKIRSTKLEDSAMYFCAAQAPPDTQYFGPGTRLTVL.

V gene TRBV10-3 combines with J gene TRBJ1-1, with D unclear. V dropped 5 bases and J dropped 1 base, with 11 bases sitting between them. The germline gives CDR1 ENHRY, CDR2 SYGVKD. The CDR3 covers 14 residues. This chain's CDR3 is CAISTEISNTEAFF. The CDR3 coding sequence is TGTGCCATCAGTACAGAGATCTCGAACACTGAAGCTTTCTTT.

The chain has TRBV7-9 and TRBJ1-1; D unclear. Germline V gene lookup returns CDR1 SEHNR and CDR2 FQNEAQ (reference sequence). The V end lost 0 bases, the J end lost 1 base, and 6 bases lay between the germline ends. This CDR3 comprises 14 residues. As DNA, the CDR3 is TGTGCCAGCAGCTTAGCGCTAGAGAACACTGAAGCTTTCTTT. Its translation: CASSLALENTEAFF.

The rearrangement uses TRBV5-3 and TRBJ1-4; 7 nucleotides line up with TRBD1. TRBV5-3 is annotated as an ORF whose role is uncertain. This CDR3 spans 16 amino acids. The ends lost 2 bases at V and 5 bases at J; junction bases unmatched: 9. CDR3 sequence reads: CARSLQGFRLNEKLFF. The CDR3 DNA is TGTGCCAGAAGCTTACAGGGGTTCAGGTTAAATGAAAAACTGTTTTTT.

The chain recombines TRBV30 with TRBJ1-5; TRBD1 agrees at 7 bases. The V gene end was trimmed by 4 bases and the J gene end by 1 base; junction bases not matched to a gene: 1. The germline gives CDR1 GTSNPN, CDR2 SVGIG (reference sequence). The CDR3 is 13 amino acids. As DNA, the CDR3 is TGTGCCTGGAACAGGGGAAGCAATCAGCCCCAGCATTTT. Translated: CAWNRGSNQPQHF.

This clone has a single count. The chain carries TRBV30 and TRBJ2-5, with 7 bases identical to TRBD1. The CDR3 is made up of 14 amino acids. CDR1 is GTSNPN and CDR2 is SVGIG in the germline V gene (reference sequence). V was clipped by 4 bases and J by 4 bases; unmatched bases: 9. This CDR3 is CAWNPGGIGETQYF. DNA of the CDR3: TGTGCCTGGAACCCAGGGGGAATAGGAGAGACCCAGTACTTC.

The chain joins TRBV28 to TRBJ1-1; TRBD1 might be the D (6 bases). This CDR3 region has 12 residues. V lost 4 bases and J 12 bases, leaving 15 bases between the germline ends. The germline CDR1 and CDR2 sequences are MDHEN and SYDVKM. The CDR3 DNA is TGTGCCAGCAGTTCGGGTCAGGGGCGGTCTTTCTTT. As protein: CASSSGQGRSFF.

CDR3 residues: CASSLNVTRGRETQYF. The CDR3 region has the DNA TGTGCCAGCAGCCTAAATGTCACCAGGGGGCGAGAGACCCAGTACTTC. The gene calls are TRBV12-1 and TRBJ2-5; TRBD1, the D gene given by the table, was not confirmed from the DNA. TRBV12-1 is tagged as a pseudogene. The CDR3 contains 16 residues.

V gene TRBV9 combines with J gene TRBJ1-2; no clear D. V lost 0 bases and J 4 bases, leaving 19 bases between the germline ends. CDR1 is SGDLS and CDR2 is YYNGEE in the germline V gene. The CDR3 loop spans 17 amino acids. The CDR3 nucleotides are TGTGCCAGCAGCGTAGGGGTCTCGGCCGCAGGCTCCTATGGCTACACCTTC. As protein: CASSVGVSAAGSYGYTF.

This clone was detected only a few times. The V and J genes are TRBV24-1 and TRBJ2-7, with 8 bases identical to TRBD1. V dropped 7 bases and J dropped 7; count of bases not matched to a gene: 11. The CDR3 extends over 14 amino acids. Germline V gene data show CDR1 as KGHDR and CDR2 as SFDVKD. CDR3 loop: CATSDRGLSREQYF. DNA for the CDR3: TGTGCCACCAGCGACAGGGGCCTCTCTAGGGAGCAGTACTTC.

This clone appeared a few times. J is TRBJ1-2 and V is TRBV7-9; 9 nucleotides align to TRBD1. Germline CDR1 is SEHNR and CDR2 is FQNEAQ (reference sequence). V trimming: 5 bases; J trimming: 6 bases; junction bases outside the gene matches: 4. This CDR3 has 13 amino acids. The CDR3 nucleotides are TGTGCCAGCAGCCGACAGGGGGGAAATGGCTACACCTTC. Protein product: CASSRQGGNGYTF.

This rearrangement joins TRBV6-5 to TRBJ2-7; 8 nucleotides align to TRBD1. V was pared by 6 bases and J by 5 bases, with 9 bases of the junction left unmatched. This CDR3 is 14 amino acids long. Germline V CDR1 and CDR2: MNHEY, SVGAGI. CDR3 sequence reads: CASRIPGQADEQYF. The CDR3, as DNA: TGTGCCAGCAGGATTCCGGGACAGGCGGACGAGCAGTACTTC.

The chain couples TRBV28 to TRBJ2-7, with 10 bases aligning to TRBD1. There are 15 residues in the CDR3. Trimming took 6 bases from V and 7 from J; bases not matched to a gene: 12. Looked up from germline, CDR1 is MDHEN and CDR2 is SYDVKM. CDR3 sequence reads: CASSSSGTGAGEQYF. For the CDR3, the DNA is TGTGCCAGCAGCTCCTCCGGGACAGGGGCCGGAGAGCAGTACTTC.

Here the CDR3 DNA reads TGTGCCATCAGTGAGTCGCGAACCTATGAGCAGTTCTTC. It encodes CAISESRTYEQFF. The rearrangement uses TRBV10-3 and TRBJ2-1, with D unclear. The CDR3 is 13 amino acids. Per germline, CDR1 ENHRY and CDR2 SYGVKD. Trimming stripped 0 bases from V and 8 bases from J, with 8 bases between.

This clone appeared a single time. This chain joins TRBV10-3 and TRBJ1-5; 7 bases map to TRBD1. The CDR3 loop spans 15 amino acids. The V gene's germline CDR1 is ENHRY and CDR2 SYGVKD. The V segment lost 2 bases and the J segment 6 bases; nucleotides outside the gene matches: 7. CDR3 region: CAISERQGEGQPQHF. DNA for the CDR3: TGTGCCATCAGTGAGCGACAGGGTGAGGGTCAGCCCCAGCATTTT.

This clone appeared a single time. This chain connects TRBV18 to TRBJ1-2, with 8 bases lining up with TRBD1. Per germline, CDR1 KGHSH and CDR2 LQKENI. The CDR3 is 13 amino acids. V shed 6 bases and J 6 bases; nucleotides not matched to a gene: 6. This chain's CDR3 is CASSEQGDDGYTF. For the CDR3, the DNA is TGTGCCAGCTCCGAACAGGGGGATGATGGCTACACCTTC.

The sample holds a few counts of this clone. The rearrangement joins TRBV5-1 to TRBJ1-6, with 8 bases matching TRBD1. This CDR3 contains 15 residues. Germline CDR1 SGHRS, CDR2 YFSETQ. V trimming: 2 bases; J trimming: 10 bases; junction bases outside the gene matches: 8. The DNA of the CDR3 is TGCGCCAGCAGCTTAGGCGGACAGGGTCGGTCACCCCTCCACTTT. Translating it yields CASSLGGQGRSPLHF.

The rearrangement joins TRBV2 to TRBJ1-1; D is unresolved. Germline V gene data show CDR1 as SNHLY and CDR2 as FYNNEI. V lost 6 bases, J lost 5 bases, and 13 bases lay in between. This CDR3 comprises 13 residues. The CDR3 sequence: CASSQYSETEAFF. The CDR3 DNA reads as TGTGCCAGCAGCCAATACAGTGAGACTGAAGCTTTCTTT.

The chain carries TRBV24-1 and TRBJ2-3, with D possibly TRBD2 on 6 matching bases. Looked up from germline, CDR1 is KGHDR and CDR2 is SFDVKD. Trimming took 9 bases from V and 0 from J, leaving 18 bases between them. This CDR3 is 16 amino acids long. The chain's CDR3 is CATSSYLAGSTDTQYF. The CDR3 nucleotides read TGTGCCACCTCTAGCTACCTCGCGGGGAGCACAGATACGCAGTATTTT.

The chain links TRBV5-4 to TRBJ1-4; TRBD1 is a possible D gene (6 bases). Germline V gene lookup returns CDR1 SGHNT and CDR2 YYREEE (reference sequence). The CDR3 has 15 amino acids. The V and J ends lost 2 bases and 2 bases respectively, with 10 bases between them. The CDR3 loop is CASSLGGATNEKLFF. The CDR3, as DNA: TGTGCCAGCAGCTTAGGGGGGGCTACTAATGAAAAACTGTTTTTT.

This clone came up once. The genes are TRBV4-1 and TRBJ1-6, with D perhaps matching TRBD1 (5 bases). Germline-derived CDR1 and CDR2 are MGHRA and YSYEKL. Trimming cost V 0 bases and J 9 bases, with 12 bases left between them. The CDR3 totals 15 residues. CDR3 nucleotides: TGCGCCAGCAGCCAAGAAAGTGGAAGGGGTTCACCCCTCCACTTT. Protein product: CASSQESGRGSPLHF.

V usage is TRBV19 and J usage is TRBJ1-5; TRBD1 aligns across 7 bases. V lost 3 bases, J lost 1 base, and 9 bases stayed unmatched. This CDR3 region has 17 residues. Germline V gene lookup returns CDR1 LNHDA and CDR2 SQIVND (reference sequence). The CDR3 protein is CASSIGYRGRSNQPQHF. The DNA for the CDR3 is TGTGCCAGTAGTATTGGGTACAGGGGCAGGAGCAATCAGCCCCAGCATTTT.

The chain has TRBV27 and TRBJ2-2; TRBD2 agrees at 8 bases. V shed 2 bases and J 1 base; nucleotides not matched to a gene: 6. The germline gives CDR1 MNHEY, CDR2 SMNVEV (reference sequence). The CDR3 is 17 amino acids. Here the CDR3 DNA reads TGTGCCAGCAGTTTAACCCTAGCGGGTTTGAACACCGGGGAGCTGTTTTTT. Amino acid sequence: CASSLTLAGLNTGELFF.

The chain employs TRBV24-1 and TRBJ2-1; D might be TRBD1 (5 bases). CDR1 is KGHDR and CDR2 is SFDVKD in the germline V gene. The CDR3 loop spans 16 amino acids. Between the trimmed V and J ends, which lost 5 bases and 9 bases, there was a span of 22 bases. In DNA form, the CDR3 reads TGTGCCACCAGTGGGGTGAGAGGTCAGGGTAGGAGTGAGCAGTTCTTC. Amino acids: CATSGVRGQGRSEQFF.